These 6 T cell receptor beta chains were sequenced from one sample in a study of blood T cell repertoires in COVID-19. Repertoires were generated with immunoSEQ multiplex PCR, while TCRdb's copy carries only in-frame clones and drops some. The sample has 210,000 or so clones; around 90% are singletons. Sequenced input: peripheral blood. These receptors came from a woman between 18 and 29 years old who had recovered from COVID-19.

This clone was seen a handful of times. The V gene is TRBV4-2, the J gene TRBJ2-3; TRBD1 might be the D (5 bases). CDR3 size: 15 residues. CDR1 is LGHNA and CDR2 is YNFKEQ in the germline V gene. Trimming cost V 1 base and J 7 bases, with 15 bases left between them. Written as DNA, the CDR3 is TGTGCCAGCAGCCAAGTCAGGCAGGGTCGTCATACGCAGTATTTT. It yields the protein CASSQVRQGRHTQYF.

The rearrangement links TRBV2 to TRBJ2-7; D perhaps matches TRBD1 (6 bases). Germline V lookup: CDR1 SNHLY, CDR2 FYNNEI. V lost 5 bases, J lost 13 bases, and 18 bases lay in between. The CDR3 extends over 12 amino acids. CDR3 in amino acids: CASSSGTLHVYF. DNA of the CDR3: TGTGCCAGCAGTTCCGGGACACTACATGTATACTTC.

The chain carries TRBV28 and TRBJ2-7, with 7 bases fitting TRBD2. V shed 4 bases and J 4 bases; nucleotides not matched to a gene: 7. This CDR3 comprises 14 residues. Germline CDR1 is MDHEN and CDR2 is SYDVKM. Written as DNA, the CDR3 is TGTGCCAGCAGTTCGGCGGGAGTGAAGTACGAGCAGTACTTC. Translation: CASSSAGVKYEQYF. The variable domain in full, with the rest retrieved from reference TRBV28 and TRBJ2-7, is DVKVTQSSRYLVKRTGEKVFLECVQDMDHENMFWYRQDPGLGLRLIYFSYDVKMKEKGDIPEGYSVSREKKERFSLILESASTNQTSMYLCASSSAGVKYEQYFGPGTRLTVT.

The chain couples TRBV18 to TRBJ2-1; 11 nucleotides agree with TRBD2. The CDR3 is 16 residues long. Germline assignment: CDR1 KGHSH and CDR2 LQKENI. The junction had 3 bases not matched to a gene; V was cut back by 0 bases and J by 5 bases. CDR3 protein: CASSPPLAGGHNEQFF. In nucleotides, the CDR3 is TGTGCCAGCTCACCACCCCTAGCGGGAGGACACAATGAGCAGTTCTTC.

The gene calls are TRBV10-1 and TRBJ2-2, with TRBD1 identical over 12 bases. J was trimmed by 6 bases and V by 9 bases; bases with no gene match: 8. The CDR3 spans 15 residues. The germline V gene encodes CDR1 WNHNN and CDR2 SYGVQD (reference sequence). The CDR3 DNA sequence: TGCGCCAGTAGCCGGGACAGGGGGCGCCCCGGGGAGCTGTTTTTT. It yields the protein CASSRDRGRPGELFF.

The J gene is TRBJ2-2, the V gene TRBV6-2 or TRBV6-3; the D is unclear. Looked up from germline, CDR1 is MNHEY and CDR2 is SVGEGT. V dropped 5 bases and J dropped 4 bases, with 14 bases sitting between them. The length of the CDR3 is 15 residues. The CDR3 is CASSIETRLTGELFF. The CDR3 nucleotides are TGTGCCAGCAGTATCGAGACCCGACTCACCGGGGAGCTGTTTTTT.